This TCR beta chain was obtained from a study of patients and donors after allogeneic stem cell transplantation. Per the germline V gene, CDR1 is DFQATT and CDR2 is SNEGSKA (reference sequence). The CDR3 contains 14 residues. Trimming left V 6 bases short and J 7 bases short, with 22 bases between. TCRdb fed the RT-PCR reads into MiXCR, producing one record per CDR3 protein. The sample yields 150,000 or so distinct CDR3 sequences, 24% seen once. The chain links TRBV20-1 to TRBJ2-7; D not certain. Input material: blood, either unsorted or a sorted T cell fraction (not recorded which). The source is a human donor who was either an allogeneic HSCT recipient or a stem cell or donor lymphocyte infusion donor (not recorded which). It is not recorded whose cells these are; they may come from a transplant donor. The CDR3 here is CSALLRKTYVEQYF. The CDR3 nucleotides are TGCAGTGCCCTCCTCCGGAAAACCTACGTAGAGCAGTACTTC.